The present entry profiles one TCR beta chain with its context. This record belongs to a study of T-cell memory formation after mild COVID-19. Each CDR3 protein gets one entry after TCRdb re-called the 5' RACE reads with MiXCR. The sample has a few hundred thousand distinct CDR3 sequences, approximately 15% seen once; the top ten hold 20% to 25%. The CDR3 length is 16 residues. The ends were cut back, 0 bases at V and 4 bases at J, with 16 bases in the middle. From germline, CDR1 is SGDLS and CDR2 YYNGEE. Source material: PBMCs or a T cell subset sorted from them (not recorded which). The V call is TRBV9, the J call TRBJ2-5; D perhaps matches TRBD2 (5 bases). This sequence was found in a young man who had mild COVID-19 (a few samples of this study predate the infection). Cell type and time point are not known. The CDR3 DNA sequence: TGTGCCAGCAGCGTAGCCGGGAATCACTTAGGAGAGACCCAGTACTTC. It yields the protein CASSVAGNHLGETQYF.